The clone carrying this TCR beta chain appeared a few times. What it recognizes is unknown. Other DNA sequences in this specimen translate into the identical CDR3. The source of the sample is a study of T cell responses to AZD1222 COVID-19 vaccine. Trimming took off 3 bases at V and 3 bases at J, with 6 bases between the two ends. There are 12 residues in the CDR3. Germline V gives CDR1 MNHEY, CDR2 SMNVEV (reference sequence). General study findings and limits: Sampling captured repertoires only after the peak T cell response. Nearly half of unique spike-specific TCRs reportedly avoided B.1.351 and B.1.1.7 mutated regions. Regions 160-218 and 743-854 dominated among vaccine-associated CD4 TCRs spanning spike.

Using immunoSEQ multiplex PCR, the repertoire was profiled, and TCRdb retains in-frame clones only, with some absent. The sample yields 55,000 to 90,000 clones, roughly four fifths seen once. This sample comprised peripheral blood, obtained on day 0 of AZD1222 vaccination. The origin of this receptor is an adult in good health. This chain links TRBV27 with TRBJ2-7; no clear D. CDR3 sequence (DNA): TGTGCCAGCAGTTTCAAGGGCTACGAGCAGTACTTC. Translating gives CASSFKGYEQYF.